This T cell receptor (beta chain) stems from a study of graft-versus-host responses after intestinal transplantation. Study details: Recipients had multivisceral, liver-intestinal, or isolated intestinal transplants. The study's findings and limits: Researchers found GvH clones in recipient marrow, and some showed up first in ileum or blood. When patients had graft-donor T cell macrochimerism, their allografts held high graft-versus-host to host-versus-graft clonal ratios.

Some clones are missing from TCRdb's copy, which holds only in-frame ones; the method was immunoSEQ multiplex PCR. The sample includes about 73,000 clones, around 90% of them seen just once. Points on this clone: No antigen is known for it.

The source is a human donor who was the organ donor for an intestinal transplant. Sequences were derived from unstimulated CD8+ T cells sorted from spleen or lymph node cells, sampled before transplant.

CDR3 sequence reads: CASNTIRGEGHYGYTF. CDR3 coding DNA: TGTGCCAGCAACACGATCAGGGGAGAGGGGCACTATGGCTACACCTTC. V is TRBV28 and J is TRBJ1-2; D is perhaps TRBD1 (6 bases). CDR1 is MDHEN, CDR2 SYDVKM, per germline. Trimming cost V 7 bases and J 3 bases, with 21 bases left between them. The CDR3 length is 16 residues.